The 27 T cell receptor beta chains below come from one sample, sequenced in a study of blood T cell repertoires in COVID-19. Produced via immunoSEQ multiplex PCR; TCRdb's table is partial and in-frame only. The data contain some 530,000 clones, approximately 90% of them singletons. What was sequenced was PBMCs or T cells enriched from blood (not recorded which). The receptors derive from a woman between 55 and 75 years old who had recovered from COVID-19.

This chain joins TRBV5-1 and TRBJ1-1; D perhaps matches TRBD1 (6 bases). This CDR3 region has 16 residues. Germline loops: CDR1 SGHRS, CDR2 YFSETQ. Trimming pared 0 bases from V and 0 bases from J, leaving 12 bases between. The CDR3 DNA reads TGCGCCAGCAGCTTGGCCGCGGGGGCACTGAACACTGAAGCTTTCTTT. Encoded protein: CASSLAAGALNTEAFF.

CDR3 protein: CASSDLADSYNEQFF. The CDR3 DNA sequence: TGTGCCAGCAGCGACTTAGCGGACTCCTACAATGAGCAGTTCTTC. This rearrangement joins TRBV4-2 to TRBJ2-1, with D possibly TRBD2 on 6 matching bases. The V end lost 5 bases, the J end lost 0 bases, and 11 bases lay between the germline ends. The CDR3 has 15 residues. Germline V gene lookup returns CDR1 LGHNA and CDR2 YNFKEQ.

This chain connects TRBV20-1 to TRBJ1-3, with D possibly TRBD1 on 6 matching bases. Trimming took off 3 bases at V and 3 bases at J, with 15 bases between the two ends. Germline V gives CDR1 DFQATT, CDR2 SNEGSKA (reference sequence). This CDR3 has 15 residues. The CDR3 region has the DNA TGCAGTGCTAGTAGAGGGGCAGGGGTTGGAAACACCATATATTTT. As protein: CSASRGAGVGNTIYF.

The chain is built from TRBV7-9 and TRBJ2-7, with D possibly TRBD1 on 6 matching bases. Trimming took 3 bases from V and 3 from J, leaving 9 bases between them. From germline, CDR1 is SEHNR and CDR2 FQNEAQ (reference sequence). This CDR3 spans 13 amino acids. The CDR3 is CASSLTGLYEQYF. The CDR3 DNA follows: TGTGCCAGCAGCTTGACAGGTCTCTACGAGCAGTACTTC. The variable domain in full, completed from reference TRBV7-9 and TRBJ2-7, reads DTGVSQNPRHKITKRGQNVTFRCDPISEHNRLYWYRQTLGQGPEFLTYFQNEAQLEKSRLLSDRFSAERPKGSFSTLEIQRTEQGDSAMYLCASSLTGLYEQYFGPGTRLTVT.

The sample holds one count of this clone. J is TRBJ2-2 and V is TRBV30; a weak D match, TRBD1 (6 bases). This CDR3 spans 13 amino acids. V dropped 4 bases and J dropped 6 bases, with 12 bases sitting between them. The germline gives CDR1 GTSNPN, CDR2 SVGIG (reference sequence). CDR3 in DNA: TGTGCCTGGAAAATGGCAGGGGCCGGGGAGCTGTTTTTT. Amino acids: CAWKMAGAGELFF.

This clone has a single count. The V gene is TRBV19, the J gene TRBJ1-6; D uncertain. CDR1 and CDR2 (germline): LNHDA, SQIVND (reference sequence). Trimming cost V 2 bases and J 7 bases, with 9 bases left between them. The CDR3 has 14 residues. The CDR3 is CASSILPENSPLHF. CDR3 bases: TGTGCCAGTAGTATACTCCCAGAAAATTCACCCCTCCACTTT.

The chain carries TRBV6-6 and TRBJ2-1; TRBD2 aligns across 11 bases. The germline gives CDR1 MNHNY, CDR2 SVGAGI (reference sequence). The CDR3 is 16 residues long. J gave up 0 bases and V 5 bases, and 3 bases lay outside the gene matches. The CDR3 spells CASSRLAGFSYNEQFF. The DNA of the CDR3 is TGTGCCAGCAGTCGACTAGCGGGGTTCTCCTACAATGAGCAGTTCTTC.

The genes are TRBV13 and TRBJ1-2; 8 positions agree with TRBD1. The V gene end was trimmed by 2 bases and the J gene end by 8 bases; junction bases not matched to a gene: 4. Germline V CDR1 and CDR2: PRHDT, FYEKMQ (reference sequence). The CDR3 loop spans 13 amino acids. The CDR3 sequence: CASSLSGGGGYTF. The CDR3 coding sequence is TGTGCCAGCAGCTTATCAGGGGGCGGAGGCTACACCTTC.

The chain carries TRBV7-2 and TRBJ2-7; D may be TRBD1 (6 bases). V dropped 4 bases and J dropped 0 bases, with 10 bases sitting between them. The CDR3 extends over 14 amino acids. Germline V lookup: CDR1 SGHTA, CDR2 FQGNSA. CDR3 DNA sequence: TGTGCCAGCAGCTCCGGACAGTCCTCCTACGAGCAGTACTTC. Amino acids: CASSSGQSSYEQYF.

The V call is TRBV4-1, the J call TRBJ2-5; 11 nucleotides match TRBD1. CDR1 and CDR2 from the germline V gene are MGHRA and YSYEKL. The CDR3 has 15 amino acids. J was trimmed by 5 bases and V by 1 base; bases with no gene match: 3. The CDR3 sequence: CASSQVRDRGETQYF. The CDR3 DNA reads as TGCGCCAGCAGCCAAGTAAGGGACAGGGGGGAGACCCAGTACTTC.

The chain employs TRBV6-6 and TRBJ1-1; possibly TRBD1 for D (6 bases). Trimming took off 7 bases at V and 10 bases at J, with 16 bases between the two ends. Germline values: CDR1 MNHNY, CDR2 SVGAGI (reference sequence). The CDR3 sequence is 12 residues long. Here the CDR3 reads CASNEGGPGAFF. The CDR3, as DNA: TGTGCCAGCAATGAGGGGGGGCCGGGAGCTTTCTTT.

This clone has just one count. The chain couples TRBV19 to TRBJ2-7; D call uncertain. The CDR3 sequence is 15 residues long. Deletions cut 0 bases from V and 2 bases from J, with 11 bases between. The germline V gene encodes CDR1 LNHDA and CDR2 SQIVND (reference sequence). The CDR3 spells CASSIDRDSTYEQYF. In nucleotides, the CDR3 is TGTGCCAGTAGTATAGATCGAGACTCGACCTACGAGCAGTACTTC.

This chain's CDR3 is CARGGETQYF. DNA for the CDR3: TGTGCCAGAGGGGGTGAGACCCAGTACTTC. The V and J genes are TRBV2 and TRBJ2-5; D perhaps matches TRBD1 (6 bases). Germline V gene lookup returns CDR1 SNHLY and CDR2 FYNNEI. The V and J ends lost 9 bases and 5 bases respectively, with 7 bases between them. The CDR3 is 10 residues long.

The gene calls are TRBV2 and TRBJ2-3, with 8 bases fitting TRBD2. Trimming at V came to 0 bases and at J to 2 bases, leaving 10 bases not matched to a gene. Germline loops: CDR1 SNHLY, CDR2 FYNNEI. CDR3 size: 18 residues. CDR3 loop: CASSEALGSGGSTDTQYF. CDR3 sequence (DNA): TGTGCCAGCAGTGAAGCGCTTGGCAGCGGGGGATCCACAGATACGCAGTATTTT.

This rearrangement joins TRBV25-1 to TRBJ1-2, with 9 bases identical to TRBD1. Germline-derived CDR1 and CDR2 are MGHDK and SYGVNS. Trimming removed 2 bases from V and 8 bases from J; junction bases left unmatched: 9. The CDR3 has 15 residues. CDR3 DNA: TGTGCCAGCAGTGAACCGGGACAGGGAATGGGGGGCTACACCTTC. Its translation is CASSEPGQGMGGYTF.

The rearrangement links TRBV3-1 (or the pseudogene TRBV3-2) to TRBJ2-7, with 12 bases fitting TRBD2. The CDR3 has 14 residues. Trimming at V came to 1 base and at J to 7 bases, leaving 2 bases not matched to a gene. The germline CDR1 and CDR2 sequences are LGHDT and YNNKEL (reference sequence). CDR3 sequence (DNA): TGTGCCAGCAGCCAAGTGCTAGCGGGGGGGGAGCAGTACTTC. This translates into CASSQVLAGGEQYF.

This clone was detected once. This chain joins TRBV30 and TRBJ1-2, with D possibly matching TRBD1 (5 bases). The CDR3 consists of 12 residues. Germline lookup yields CDR1 GTSNPN and CDR2 SVGIG (reference sequence). The V and J ends lost 1 base and 2 bases respectively, with 5 bases between them. In nucleotides, the CDR3 is TGTGCCTGGAGTGCAGGGAACTATGGCTACACCTTC. Protein sequence: CAWSAGNYGYTF.

This clone was seen a few times. This chain links TRBV6-5 with TRBJ1-3; a possible D gene is TRBD1 (5 bases). This CDR3 region has 15 residues. CDR1 and CDR2 from the germline V gene are MNHEY and SVGAGI. Trimming left V 9 bases short and J 2 bases short, with 17 bases between. CDR3 protein: CASRFGGFAGNTIYF. CDR3 coding DNA: TGTGCCAGTCGATTTGGGGGGTTCGCTGGAAACACCATATATTTT.

V is TRBV7-8 and J is TRBJ2-1; no reliable D call. The CDR3 has 13 residues. Trimming left V 5 bases short and J 4 bases short, with 9 bases between. Germline-derived CDR1 and CDR2 are SGHVS and FQNEAQ. CDR3: CASSQYRYNEQFF. The CDR3 DNA follows: TGTGCCAGCAGCCAGTACAGATACAATGAGCAGTTCTTC.

The genes are TRBV28 and TRBJ2-7; 10 bases map to TRBD1. Germline V lookup: CDR1 MDHEN, CDR2 SYDVKM. V trimming: 5 bases; J trimming: 2 bases; junction bases outside the gene matches: 9. There are 16 residues in the CDR3. The CDR3 here is CASSPGGTGATYEQYV. Written as DNA, the CDR3 is TGTGCCAGCAGTCCCGGGGGGACAGGGGCGACCTACGAGCAGTACGTC.

This chain uses TRBV18 with TRBJ2-1, with D hard to call. Germline V gene lookup returns CDR1 KGHSH and CDR2 LQKENI. CDR3 length: 14 residues. Trimming stripped 6 bases from V and 3 bases from J, with 12 bases between. CDR3 residues: CASSPAGGYNEQFF. Written as DNA, the CDR3 is TGTGCCAGCTCCCCCGCTGGCGGCTACAATGAGCAGTTCTTC.

Points on this clone: Other nucleotide sequences in the sample specify the same CDR3. V usage is TRBV2 and J usage is TRBJ1-5; 11 bases fit TRBD1. The CDR3 consists of 13 residues. V trimming: 6 bases; J trimming: 5 bases; junction bases outside the gene matches: 0. Germline loops: CDR1 SNHLY, CDR2 FYNNEI. This CDR3 reads CASRGQGDQPQHF. In nucleotides, the CDR3 is TGTGCCAGCAGGGGACAGGGGGATCAGCCCCAGCATTTT.

The chain uses TRBV5-5 and TRBJ2-7; 9 bases fit TRBD1. V shed 2 bases and J 6 bases; nucleotides not matched to a gene: 6. This CDR3 is built from 14 residues. Per the germline V gene, CDR1 is SGHKS and CDR2 is YYEKEE (reference sequence). The CDR3 protein is CASSFGTGYSEQYV. The CDR3 DNA follows: TGTGCCAGCAGCTTTGGGACAGGGTACAGCGAGCAGTACGTC.

This clone was counted between two and nine times. The chain joins TRBV29-1 to TRBJ1-1; maybe TRBD1 (5 bases). This CDR3 comprises 12 residues. Per germline, CDR1 SQVTM and CDR2 ANQGSEA. The V gene lost 7 bases and the J gene lost 1 base, with 10 bases spanning the gap. The CDR3 sequence: CSEHQGNTEAFF. In DNA, the CDR3 is TGCAGCGAACATCAGGGGAACACTGAAGCTTTCTTT. Supplemented by reference TRBV29-1 and TRBJ1-1, the full variable domain reads SAVISQKPSRDICQRGTSLTIQCQVDSQVTMMFWYRQQPGQSLTLIATANQGSEATYESGFVIDKFPISRPNLTFSTLTVSNMSPEDSSIYLCSEHQGNTEAFFGQGTRLTVV.

Only one count was recorded for this clone. This chain uses TRBV10-3 with TRBJ1-1; TRBD1 agrees at 11 bases. The CDR3 length is 19 residues. The J segment lost 0 bases and the V segment lost 5 bases, leaving 14 bases of the junction unmatched. Germline V gene lookup returns CDR1 ENHRY and CDR2 SYGVKD. The CDR3 DNA reads TGTGCCATCAGTAATACTTGGGTACTGGGACAGGGGGTGAACACTGAAGCTTTCTTT. The encoded protein is CAISNTWVLGQGVNTEAFF.

V and J are TRBV5-1 and TRBJ1-5, with a weak D call TRBD1 (5 bases). Germline loops: CDR1 SGHRS, CDR2 YFSETQ. The CDR3 consists of 16 residues. Trimming removed 2 bases from V and 7 bases from J, with 19 bases in between. The CDR3, as DNA: TGCGCCAGCAGCTTCGTAGGGGCAGGGTTGGGGCAGCCCCAGCATTTT. Its translation is CASSFVGAGLGQPQHF.

J is TRBJ2-7 and V is TRBV11-2; D not resolved. The CDR3 has 14 residues. Between the trimmed V and J ends, which lost 1 base and 3 bases, there was a span of 10 bases. CDR1 SGHAT and CDR2 FQNNGV come from the germline V gene. The DNA for the CDR3 is TGTGCCAGCAGCTTAGGGGCAGGTCGCTACGAGCAGTACGTC. Its protein is CASSLGAGRYEQYV.